Listed here are 27 T cell receptor beta chains from one sample, sequenced in a study of blood T cell repertoires in COVID-19. Data came from immunoSEQ multiplex PCR; TCRdb stores just in-frame clones and leaves some out. The repertoire holds 150,000 to 200,000 clones, more than 75% seen once, with more than 3% in the top ten. Source material: peripheral blood. The receptors shown here come from a man between 65 and 79 years old with acute or convalescent COVID-19.

The gene calls are TRBV30 and TRBJ1-1, with 9 bases identical to TRBD1. Losses at the gene ends were 2 bases for V and 5 bases for J; bases not matched to a gene: 3. This CDR3 spans 13 amino acids. Germline V lookup: CDR1 GTSNPN, CDR2 SVGIG (reference sequence). The DNA for the CDR3 is TGTGCCTGGAGTCGACAGGGGGGGACTGAAGCTTTCTTT. It specifies CAWSRQGGTEAFF.

The rearrangement uses TRBV24-1 and TRBJ2-1; possible D gene TRBD1, 6 bases. Deletions cut 6 bases from V and 3 bases from J, with 17 bases between. Germline V CDR1 and CDR2: KGHDR, SFDVKD. CDR3 length: 16 residues. The CDR3 region has the DNA TGTGCCACCAGTAGAAGACCGGGACAAGGCTACAATGAGCAGTTCTTC. As protein: CATSRRPGQGYNEQFF.

This chain links TRBV6-1 with TRBJ2-3; the D gene is possibly TRBD1 (5 bases). V lost 1 base to trimming and J lost 0 bases, with 11 bases between them. Germline V gene lookup returns CDR1 MNHNS and CDR2 SASEGT. The CDR3 spans 16 residues. The CDR3 reads CASSEGAGSSTDTQYF. The DNA for the CDR3 is TGTGCCAGCAGTGAAGGTGCAGGGTCTAGCACAGATACGCAGTATTTT.

The chain is built from TRBV5-1 and TRBJ2-3, with D tentatively TRBD2 (6 bases). Trimming stripped 4 bases from V and 6 bases from J, with 15 bases between. CDR3 length: 14 amino acids. CDR1 SGHRS and CDR2 YFSETQ come from the germline V gene. The CDR3: CASSPRGEGDTQYF. The CDR3 coding sequence is TGCGCCAGCAGCCCCCGCGGGGAAGGTGATACGCAGTATTTT.

V and J are TRBV4-1 and TRBJ1-5, with D hard to call. Trimming removed 5 bases from V and 0 bases from J, with 8 bases in between. The length of the CDR3 is 14 residues. Germline assignment: CDR1 MGHRA and CDR2 YSYEKL. CDR3 bases: TGCGCCAGCAGCGGACTGTATAGCAATCAGCCCCAGCATTTT. Translation gives CASSGLYSNQPQHF.

This rearrangement joins TRBV15 to TRBJ1-4, with unresolved D. The CDR3 consists of 14 residues. Germline V gene data show CDR1 as LNHNV and CDR2 as YYDKDF (reference sequence). Trimming left V 5 bases short and J 5 bases short, with 12 bases between. The CDR3 protein is CATSFDLHNEKLFF. CDR3 nucleotide sequence: TGTGCCACCAGCTTCGACTTACACAATGAAAAACTGTTTTTT.

The V and J genes are TRBV28 and TRBJ1-5; 8 positions match TRBD1. Germline V gene data show CDR1 as MDHEN and CDR2 as SYDVKM. V shed 1 base and J 3 bases; nucleotides not matched to a gene: 2. The CDR3 has 15 residues. The CDR3 loop reads CASSLLDRANQPQHF. In DNA form, the CDR3 reads TGTGCCAGCAGTTTATTGGACAGGGCCAATCAGCCCCAGCATTTT.

V usage is TRBV7-9 and J usage is TRBJ1-4; D call uncertain. The CDR3 has 13 residues. The V gene lost 1 base and the J gene lost 8 bases, with 8 bases spanning the gap. The germline CDR1 and CDR2 sequences are SEHNR and FQNEAQ (reference sequence). The CDR3 DNA is TGTGCCAGCAGCTTAGGACTCCTAGAAAAACTGTTTTTT. Translation gives CASSLGLLEKLFF. The full variable domain, its missing parts supplied by reference TRBV7-9 and TRBJ1-4, is DTGVSQNPRHKITKRGQNVTFRCDPISEHNRLYWYRQTLGQGPEFLTYFQNEAQLEKSRLLSDRFSAERPKGSFSTLEIQRTEQGDSAMYLCASSLGLLEKLFFGSGTQLSVL.

The V and J genes are TRBV6-4 and TRBJ2-1; maybe TRBD2 (5 bases). Trimming stripped 5 bases from V and 5 bases from J, with 10 bases between. Per the germline V gene, CDR1 is MRHNA and CDR2 is SNTAGT. This CDR3 has 13 residues. The CDR3 reads CASSSGLHNEQFF. The CDR3, as DNA: TGTGCCAGCAGTTCCGGACTCCACAATGAGCAGTTCTTC.

The chain uses TRBV2 and TRBJ1-6; D may be TRBD1 (5 bases). From germline, CDR1 is SNHLY and CDR2 FYNNEI. Between the trimmed V and J ends, which lost 3 bases and 3 bases, there was a span of 6 bases. The CDR3 has 14 amino acids. CDR3 DNA sequence: TGTGCCAGCAGTGAGCAGGGCTATAATTCACCCCTCCACTTT. This gives the protein CASSEQGYNSPLHF.

This chain uses TRBV20-1 with TRBJ1-2; D unresolved. Germline V gene sequence: CDR1 DFQATT, CDR2 SNEGSKA (reference sequence). V was trimmed by 3 bases and J by 2 bases, leaving 4 bases between them. The CDR3 is 11 amino acids. The chain's CDR3 is CSARENYGYTF. CDR3 DNA sequence: TGCAGTGCTAGGGAGAACTATGGCTACACCTTC.

This chain links TRBV12-2 with TRBJ1-5; the table assigns TRBD1, which was not confirmed against the DNA. TRBV12-2 is a pseudogene locus. CDR3 length: 15 residues. Here the CDR3 reads CASRLAPPGNQPQHF. In nucleotides, the CDR3 is TGTGCAAGTCGCTTAGCGCCCCCAGGGAATCAGCCCCAGCATTTT.

The J gene is TRBJ1-1, the V gene TRBV28, with TRBD1 matching 7 bases. Trimming removed 6 bases from V and 6 bases from J; junction bases left unmatched: 4. CDR1 MDHEN and CDR2 SYDVKM come from the germline V gene. The CDR3 contains 12 residues. The chain's CDR3 is CASRYTGAEAFF. CDR3 DNA: TGTGCCAGCAGGTATACAGGGGCTGAAGCTTTCTTT.

The CDR3, as DNA: TGTGCCAGCAGCGTATTAGCGAGCATGAACACCGGGGAGCTGTTTTTT. Protein sequence: CASSVLASMNTGELFF. V usage is TRBV9 and J usage is TRBJ2-2, with a weak D call TRBD2 (5 bases). There are 16 residues in the CDR3. Germline values: CDR1 SGDLS, CDR2 YYNGEE. V lost 1 base, J lost 1 base, and 11 bases lay in between.

The chain is built from TRBV18 and TRBJ1-6; the D is unclear. V was cut by 3 bases and J by 8 bases, with 11 bases left in between. Germline V gene sequence: CDR1 KGHSH, CDR2 LQKENI. The CDR3 is made up of 14 amino acids. CDR3 region: CASSPSGADSPLHF. In nucleotides, the CDR3 is TGTGCCAGCTCACCGTCGGGAGCTGATTCACCCCTCCACTTT.

J is TRBJ2-3 and V is TRBV7-9; TRBD2 agrees at 7 bases. Germline V CDR1 and CDR2: SEHNR, FQNEAQ (reference sequence). J lost 2 bases, V lost 5 bases, and 10 bases had no gene match. CDR3 size: 16 residues. The DNA of the CDR3 is TGTGCCAGCAGCCCCCGTGAGCGGGGTCTCACAGATACGCAGTATTTT. Translating it yields CASSPRERGLTDTQYF.

The gene calls are TRBV5-1 and TRBJ2-2, with 11 bases fitting TRBD1. There are 16 residues in the CDR3. The germline V gene encodes CDR1 SGHRS and CDR2 YFSETQ. V lost 0 bases and J lost 5; bases outside the gene matches: 3. CDR3 protein: CASSLAGTGGTGELFF. The DNA for the CDR3 is TGCGCCAGCAGCTTGGCCGGGACAGGGGGGACCGGGGAGCTGTTTTTT.

The gene calls are TRBV10-3 and TRBJ2-2, with 8 bases identical to TRBD2. V lost 3 bases, J lost 5 bases, and 8 bases stayed unmatched. The germline gives CDR1 ENHRY, CDR2 SYGVKD. The CDR3 contains 16 residues. This chain's CDR3 is CAISDVPAGETGELFF. As DNA, the CDR3 is TGTGCCATCAGTGATGTTCCAGCGGGAGAAACCGGGGAGCTGTTTTTT.

V usage is TRBV28 and J usage is TRBJ1-2; 7 bases match TRBD1. V shed 6 bases and J 8 bases; nucleotides not matched to a gene: 21. In germline, CDR1 is MDHEN, CDR2 SYDVKM. The CDR3 loop spans 17 amino acids. This chain's CDR3 is CASSLSHEGAKLRGYTF. The CDR3, as DNA: TGTGCCAGCAGCCTATCCCACGAGGGGGCGAAACTAAGAGGCTACACCTTC.

This chain uses TRBV2 with TRBJ1-2; no clear D. V lost 0 bases and J lost 8, with 10 bases in between. CDR1 and CDR2 (germline): SNHLY, FYNNEI. The CDR3 covers 13 residues. DNA of the CDR3: TGTGCCAGCAGTGAAGCGGCGGGCGGCGGCTACACCTTC. Residues: CASSEAAGGGYTF.

The chain uses TRBV9 and TRBJ1-2; a weak D match, TRBD1 (5 bases). CDR3 length: 12 residues. Germline CDR1 and CDR2: SGDLS and YYNGEE. The CDR3 here is CASRGVGYGYTF. The CDR3 DNA reads TGTGCTTCTCGGGGGGTCGGCTATGGCTACACCTTC.

The V gene is TRBV7-3, the J gene TRBJ2-1, with TRBD2 matching over 8 bases. After removal of 5 bases from V and 8 bases from J, the junction contained 8 bases not matched to a gene. The CDR3 extends over 14 amino acids. The germline V gene encodes CDR1 SGHTA and CDR2 FQGTGA. The CDR3 region is CASSGGGPEYEQFF. The CDR3 DNA is TGTGCCAGCAGCGGCGGGGGGCCCGAGTATGAGCAGTTCTTC.

V and J are TRBV19 and TRBJ2-5, with D hard to call. Trimming took 3 bases from V and 7 from J, leaving 18 bases between them. The CDR3 covers 15 residues. Germline V CDR1 and CDR2: LNHDA, SQIVND (reference sequence). The CDR3 region has the DNA TGTGCCAGTAGTATGTCGGGTCCCTCCACGGGGACCCAGTACTTC. Translation: CASSMSGPSTGTQYF.

The rearrangement uses TRBV6-6 and TRBJ2-7; D uncertain. CDR1 is MNHNY, CDR2 SVGAGI, per germline (reference sequence). The CDR3 has 12 amino acids. V was shortened by 6 bases and J by 2 bases, with 8 bases between the two germline ends. The CDR3 coding sequence is TGTGCCAGCAGCAAAGGAGCCTACGAGCAGTACTTC. It yields the protein CASSKGAYEQYF.

This chain connects TRBV30 to TRBJ2-7, with D perhaps matching TRBD1 (6 bases). This CDR3 has 13 residues. V dropped 3 bases and J dropped 0 bases, with 9 bases sitting between them. CDR1 and CDR2 (germline): GTSNPN, SVGIG (reference sequence). Here the CDR3 DNA reads TGTGCCTGGAGAGCAGGGGCCTCCTACGAGCAGTACTTC. Translating gives CAWRAGASYEQYF.

The chain couples TRBV7-2 to TRBJ1-3; 11 bases are shared with TRBD1. Germline CDR1 and CDR2: SGHTA and FQGNSA. The junction had 7 bases not matched to a gene; V was cut back by 4 bases and J by 2 bases. The CDR3 is 17 amino acids. Here the CDR3 DNA reads TGTGCCAGCAGCTGGGGTCCGGGACAGGGGGCTGGAAACACCATATATTTT. It translates to CASSWGPGQGAGNTIYF.

The V and J genes are TRBV6-5 and TRBJ2-3; a weak D match, TRBD2 (6 bases). The CDR3 consists of 15 residues. V dropped 6 bases and J dropped 0 bases, with 13 bases sitting between them. The germline V gene has CDR1 MNHEY and CDR2 SVGAGI. CDR3 nucleotides: TGTGCCAGCAGCCCACGGCGGGGAAGCACAGATACGCAGTATTTT. Its translation is CASSPRRGSTDTQYF.